A single sample gave rise to the 2 T cell receptor beta chains below, sequenced in a study of long-term antiretroviral therapy in people with HIV. Survey-level immunoSEQ v3.0 assays were run. The data were produced by immunoSEQ multiplex PCR, yet TCRdb's version contains in-frame clones alone and is incomplete. Among approximately 22,000 clones listed, under 85% were seen once. The sequenced sample was unsorted PBMCs, obtained 0.5 years before starting antiretroviral therapy. The origin of the receptors is a middle-aged man with HIV.

Only one count was recorded for this clone. V usage is TRBV5-1 and J usage is TRBJ1-2, with 8 positions matching TRBD1. Germline CDR1 is SGHRS and CDR2 is YFSETQ. The CDR3 length is 14 residues. The ends lost 3 bases at V and 4 bases at J; junction bases unmatched: 5. For the CDR3, the DNA is TGCGCCAGCAGCTACGGACAGGGCTCCTATGGCTACACCTTC. Protein product: CASSYGQGSYGYTF.

The gene calls are TRBV27 and TRBJ2-2, with 12 bases lining up with TRBD2. V shed 7 bases, J shed 7 bases, and the junction held 16 bases outside the gene matches. Germline V gene sequence: CDR1 MNHEY, CDR2 SMNVEV (reference sequence). The CDR3 is 18 amino acids. CDR3 DNA sequence: TGTGCCAGCATCCTGAGGTCTAGCGGGGGGGCCGCTATCGGGGAGCTGTTTTTT. It specifies CASILRSSGGAAIGELFF.